This is a list of T cell receptor beta chains from one sample in a study of T cell responses to AZD1222 COVID-19 vaccine. Repertoires were generated with immunoSEQ multiplex PCR, while TCRdb's copy carries only in-frame clones and drops some. Of approximately 92,000 clones listed, about nine tenths were seen once; the top ten hold approximately 8.3%. The specimen was peripheral blood, collected on day 0 of AZD1222 vaccination. These TCRs come from an adult in good health. CDR3s include the opening cysteine and the closing phenylalanine or tryptophan. Fields, in order: V gene, D gene, J gene, clone size, CDR3 DNA, CDR3 protein. D genes are given only for firm matches. Size values are once, few and many counts, or a class for expanded clones, and some rows have none.

V gene: TRBV19; D gene: -; J gene: TRBJ1-1; clone size: -; CDR3 DNA: TGTGCCACTCGATGGGAAGCGGCCAGGAACACTGAAGCTTTCTTT; CDR3 protein: CATRWEAARNTEAFF
V gene: TRBV28; D gene: TRBD1; J gene: TRBJ1-5; clone size: -; CDR3 DNA: TGTGCCAGCAGTTGGGGACAGGATAGCAATCAGCCCCAGCATTTT; CDR3 protein: CASSWGQDSNQPQHF
V gene: TRBV27; D gene: TRBD1; J gene: TRBJ2-1; clone size: -; CDR3 DNA: TGTGCCAGCAGTCTGGACAGGAGCTCCTACAATGAGCAGTTCTTC; CDR3 protein: CASSLDRSSYNEQFF
V gene: TRBV7-8; D gene: -; J gene: TRBJ2-3; clone size: -; CDR3 DNA: TGTGCCAGCAGCTTGCCCATTTGGACAGTTAAAAGCACAGATACGCAGTATTTT; CDR3 protein: CASSLPIWTVKSTDTQYF
V gene: TRBV3-1/TRBV3-2; D gene: -; J gene: TRBJ1-6; clone size: -; CDR3 DNA: TGTGCCAGCAGCCAAGTGAAGAGGTCGACGCTCCGAAATTCACCCCTCCACTTT; CDR3 protein: CASSQVKRSTLRNSPLHF
V gene: TRBV5-1; D gene: TRBD2; J gene: TRBJ2-7; clone size: few; CDR3 DNA: TGCGCCAGCAGCTTGCCGGGGGGAACCTACGAGCAGTACTTC; CDR3 protein: CASSLPGGTYEQYF
V gene: TRBV6-4; D gene: -; J gene: TRBJ2-2; clone size: -; CDR3 DNA: TGTGCCAGCAGCACAACGGGACTCTACTCCACCGGGGAGCTGTTTTTT; CDR3 protein: CASSTTGLYSTGELFF
V gene: TRBV28; D gene: -; J gene: TRBJ2-1; clone size: -; CDR3 DNA: TGTGCCAGCAGTTTTGGTGGCGCCATGGTGACCTACAATGAGCAGTTCTTC; CDR3 protein: CASSFGGAMVTYNEQFF
V gene: TRBV5-1; D gene: TRBD2; J gene: TRBJ2-7; clone size: medium-sized; CDR3 DNA: TGCGCCAGCAGCTTGCTAGCGGGGGGGCCCTTAAGGGAGCAGTACTTC; CDR3 protein: CASSLLAGGPLREQYF
V gene: TRBV11-2; D gene: TRBD1; J gene: TRBJ2-1; clone size: -; CDR3 DNA: TGTGCCAGCAGCCTATACCTGACAGGGTACAATGAGCAGTTCTTC; CDR3 protein: CASSLYLTGYNEQFF
V gene: TRBV5-1; D gene: -; J gene: TRBJ2-7; clone size: once; CDR3 DNA: TGCGCCAGCAGCTTTCTGACGGGTGAGGGATACGAGCAGTACTTC; CDR3 protein: CASSFLTGEGYEQYF
V gene: TRBV9; D gene: TRBD2; J gene: TRBJ2-5; clone size: once; CDR3 DNA: TGTGCCAGCAGCGTAGAGGCGGGAGGAGAGACCCAGTACTTC; CDR3 protein: CASSVEAGGETQYF
V gene: TRBV2; D gene: -; J gene: TRBJ2-5; clone size: -; CDR3 DNA: TGTGCCAGCAATGGACAGCCGCAAGAGACCCAGTACTTC; CDR3 protein: CASNGQPQETQYF
V gene: TRBV28; D gene: TRBD2; J gene: TRBJ2-5; clone size: -; CDR3 DNA: TGTGCCAGCAGTTTAGGGATAGCGGGAGCGGTAGAGACCCAGTACTTC; CDR3 protein: CASSLGIAGAVETQYF
V gene: TRBV21-1; D gene: -; J gene: TRBJ2-3; clone size: -; CDR3 DNA: TGTGCCAGCCTGGGTTTGGGTTTTGGGGCAGATACGCAGTATTTT; CDR3 protein: CASLGLGFGADTQYF
V gene: TRBV28; D gene: -; J gene: TRBJ1-1; clone size: -; CDR3 DNA: TGTGCCAGCAGTTTGAGGGAAGGGGGCACTGAAGCTTTCTTT; CDR3 protein: CASSLREGGTEAFF
V gene: TRBV24-1; D gene: -; J gene: TRBJ1-5; clone size: -; CDR3 DNA: TGTGCCACCAGTGATGGCGGGGGTAGCAATCAGCCCCAGCATTTT; CDR3 protein: CATSDGGGSNQPQHF
V gene: TRBV11-2; D gene: TRBD2; J gene: TRBJ2-7; clone size: -; CDR3 DNA: TGTGCCAGCAGCCCCCGCTTAGCGGGAGATAACGAGCAGTACTTC; CDR3 protein: CASSPRLAGDNEQYF
V gene: TRBV28; D gene: TRBD1; J gene: TRBJ1-2; clone size: -; CDR3 DNA: TGTGCCAGCAGCTCGGGACAGGGGGCCCTCGCTAACTATGGCTACACCTTC; CDR3 protein: CASSSGQGALANYGYTF
V gene: TRBV27; D gene: -; J gene: TRBJ1-3; clone size: once; CDR3 DNA: TGTGCCAGCAGTCCGGGGACTAACTCTGGAAACACCATATATTTT; CDR3 protein: CASSPGTNSGNTIYF
V gene: TRBV19; D gene: TRBD2; J gene: TRBJ2-1; clone size: -; CDR3 DNA: TGTGCCAGTAGTGGGCGGGGGGGCCGCAATGAGCAGTTCTTC; CDR3 protein: CASSGRGGRNEQFF
V gene: TRBV28; D gene: -; J gene: TRBJ1-2; clone size: -; CDR3 DNA: TGTGCCATCTCGTACGGGGGAGGCTACTATGGCTACACCTTC; CDR3 protein: CAISYGGGYYGYTF
V gene: TRBV5-5; D gene: -; J gene: TRBJ1-1; clone size: -; CDR3 DNA: TGTGCCAGCACCCCGGGGGCGCTCACTGAAGCTTTCTTT; CDR3 protein: CASTPGALTEAFF
V gene: TRBV10-3; D gene: TRBD2; J gene: TRBJ2-3; clone size: -; CDR3 DNA: TGTGCCATCAGTGAGTCGATTGGGCTAGCGGGGACCACAGATACGCAGTATTTT; CDR3 protein: CAISESIGLAGTTDTQYF
V gene: TRBV6-6; D gene: -; J gene: TRBJ2-3; clone size: once; CDR3 DNA: TGTGCCAGCAGACTACAGGGCCGGGGCACAGATACGCAGTATTTT; CDR3 protein: CASRLQGRGTDTQYF
V gene: TRBV2; D gene: -; J gene: TRBJ1-1; clone size: -; CDR3 DNA: TGTGCCAGCAGTGAGGAGACTCTCCTCCCCGGGCGGGACACTGAAGCTTTCTTT; CDR3 protein: CASSEETLLPGRDTEAFF
V gene: TRBV14; D gene: -; J gene: TRBJ1-1; clone size: -; CDR3 DNA: TGTGCCAGCAGCCAAGCATCAGCGGGTGCTTTCTTT; CDR3 protein: CASSQASAGAFF
V gene: TRBV5-1; D gene: -; J gene: TRBJ1-1; clone size: -; CDR3 DNA: TGCGCCAGCAGCACCCCGGACAGGAACACTGAAGCTTTCTTT; CDR3 protein: CASSTPDRNTEAFF
V gene: TRBV7-3; D gene: -; J gene: TRBJ1-6; clone size: -; CDR3 DNA: TGTGCCAGCAGCGCCTACAGGGACTCACCCCTCCACTTT; CDR3 protein: CASSAYRDSPLHF
V gene: TRBV4-1; D gene: -; J gene: TRBJ1-1; clone size: few; CDR3 DNA: TGCGCCAGCAGCCAACCCCTACGGACGGGGAACACTGAAGCTTTCTTT; CDR3 protein: CASSQPLRTGNTEAFF
V gene: TRBV7-2; D gene: -; J gene: TRBJ2-3; clone size: -; CDR3 DNA: TGTGCCAGCAGCCCAGACAGGAGTACGCAGTATTTT; CDR3 protein: CASSPDRSTQYF
V gene: TRBV28; D gene: -; J gene: TRBJ1-1; clone size: -; CDR3 DNA: TGTGCCAGCAGTTTATTGGGGTTCATGGAGACTGAAGCTTTCTTT; CDR3 protein: CASSLLGFMETEAFF
V gene: TRBV28; D gene: -; J gene: TRBJ1-2; clone size: -; CDR3 DNA: TGTGCCAGCAGTTCAAAACGACGGATCTATGGCTACACCTTC; CDR3 protein: CASSSKRRIYGYTF
V gene: TRBV28; D gene: -; J gene: TRBJ1-3; clone size: -; CDR3 DNA: TGTGCCAGCAGTTTCCCTCTTTACTCTGGAAACACCATATATTTT; CDR3 protein: CASSFPLYSGNTIYF
V gene: TRBV6-5; D gene: -; J gene: TRBJ2-2; clone size: -; CDR3 DNA: TGTGCCTCGGGCCAGGGGACCGGGGAGCTGTTTTTT; CDR3 protein: CASGQGTGELFF
V gene: TRBV18; D gene: TRBD2; J gene: TRBJ2-1; clone size: -; CDR3 DNA: TGTGCCAGCCCTCCTAGCGGCTTTTCCTACAATGAGCAGTTCTTC; CDR3 protein: CASPPSGFSYNEQFF
V gene: TRBV6-5; D gene: -; J gene: TRBJ1-1; clone size: -; CDR3 DNA: TGTGCCAGCAGTTACTCGAAGGTTTTGAACACTGAAGCTTTCTTT; CDR3 protein: CASSYSKVLNTEAFF
V gene: TRBV6-5; D gene: -; J gene: TRBJ2-5; clone size: -; CDR3 DNA: TGTGCCAGCAGAGGGGCTAGTTCAGAGACCCAGTACTTC; CDR3 protein: CASRGASSETQYF
V gene: TRBV5-1; D gene: TRBD1; J gene: TRBJ1-4; clone size: -; CDR3 DNA: TGCGCCAGCAGATCCGGGACAGTGGGTGAAAAACTGTTTTTT; CDR3 protein: CASRSGTVGEKLFF
V gene: TRBV3-1/TRBV3-2; D gene: -; J gene: TRBJ2-2; clone size: -; CDR3 DNA: TGTGCCAGCAGCCAAGAGAATTCCGCCGGGGAGCTGTTTTTT; CDR3 protein: CASSQENSAGELFF
V gene: TRBV7-2; D gene: TRBD1; J gene: TRBJ1-2; clone size: -; CDR3 DNA: TGTGCCAGCAGCTCGACACAGGGGATCCCTGGCTACACCTTC; CDR3 protein: CASSSTQGIPGYTF
V gene: TRBV7-9; D gene: TRBD1; J gene: TRBJ1-1; clone size: -; CDR3 DNA: TGTGCCAGCAGCCCGGGGACAGGTGAAGCTTTCTTT; CDR3 protein: CASSPGTGEAFF
V gene: TRBV12-3/TRBV12-4; D gene: -; J gene: TRBJ2-5; clone size: -; CDR3 DNA: TGTGCCAGCAAGGGTGGCCTAGAGACCCAGTACTTC; CDR3 protein: CASKGGLETQYF
V gene: TRBV11-2; D gene: TRBD2; J gene: TRBJ2-3; clone size: -; CDR3 DNA: TGTGCCAGCAGGCTTCTAGCGGGAGGTACAGATACGCAGTATTTT; CDR3 protein: CASRLLAGGTDTQYF
V gene: TRBV18; D gene: -; J gene: TRBJ2-3; clone size: -; CDR3 DNA: TGTGCCAGCTCAAATAGAGATACGCAGTATTTT; CDR3 protein: CASSNRDTQYF
V gene: TRBV5-6; D gene: -; J gene: TRBJ2-2; clone size: -; CDR3 DNA: TGTGCCAGCAGTTTCCAGGGGGGCACCGGGGAGCTGTTTTTT; CDR3 protein: CASSFQGGTGELFF
V gene: TRBV6-2/TRBV6-3; D gene: -; J gene: TRBJ1-2; clone size: once; CDR3 DNA: TGTGCCAGCAGCCAGACAGGCTATGGCTACACCTTC; CDR3 protein: CASSQTGYGYTF
V gene: TRBV28; D gene: TRBD1; J gene: TRBJ1-5; clone size: -; CDR3 DNA: TGTGCCAGCAGTTTTCCAGGGGGTCAGAGCAATCAGCCCCAGCATTTT; CDR3 protein: CASSFPGGQSNQPQHF
V gene: TRBV5-8; D gene: -; J gene: TRBJ2-1; clone size: -; CDR3 DNA: TGTGCCAGCAGCTTGGAACGGACGAAGCAGTTCTTC; CDR3 protein: CASSLERTKQFF
V gene: TRBV5-1; D gene: TRBD1; J gene: TRBJ1-2; clone size: -; CDR3 DNA: TGCGCCAGCAGCTTGGTGTCCACCAGGGGGCATGGCTACACCTTC; CDR3 protein: CASSLVSTRGHGYTF
V gene: TRBV11-1; D gene: -; J gene: TRBJ2-5; clone size: -; CDR3 DNA: TGTGCCAGCAGCTTATTCCTAACCCAAGAGACCCAGTACTTC; CDR3 protein: CASSLFLTQETQYF